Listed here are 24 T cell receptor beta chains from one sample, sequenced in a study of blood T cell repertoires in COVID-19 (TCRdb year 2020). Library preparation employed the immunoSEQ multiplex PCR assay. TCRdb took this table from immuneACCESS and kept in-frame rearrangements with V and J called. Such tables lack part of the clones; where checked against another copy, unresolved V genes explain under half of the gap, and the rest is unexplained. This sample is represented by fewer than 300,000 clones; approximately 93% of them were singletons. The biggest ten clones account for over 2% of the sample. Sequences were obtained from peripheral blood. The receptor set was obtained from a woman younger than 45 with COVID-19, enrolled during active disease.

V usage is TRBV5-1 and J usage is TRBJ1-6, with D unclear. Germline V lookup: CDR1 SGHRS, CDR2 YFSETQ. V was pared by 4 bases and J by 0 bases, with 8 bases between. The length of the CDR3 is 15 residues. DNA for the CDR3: TGCGCCAGCAGCCTAGAAAGCTCCTATAATTCACCCCTCCACTTT. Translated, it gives CASSLESSYNSPLHF.

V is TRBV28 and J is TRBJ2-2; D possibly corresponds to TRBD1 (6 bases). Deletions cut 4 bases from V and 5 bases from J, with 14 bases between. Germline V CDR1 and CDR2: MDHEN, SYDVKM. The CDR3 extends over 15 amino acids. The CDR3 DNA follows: TGTGCCAGCAGTTCAACAGGGATGAGAACCGGGGAGCTGTTTTTT. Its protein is CASSSTGMRTGELFF.

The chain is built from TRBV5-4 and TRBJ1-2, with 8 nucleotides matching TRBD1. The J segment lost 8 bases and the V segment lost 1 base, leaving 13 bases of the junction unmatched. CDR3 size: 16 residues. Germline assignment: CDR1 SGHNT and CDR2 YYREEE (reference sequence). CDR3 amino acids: CASSLFIDRGTGGYTF. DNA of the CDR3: TGTGCCAGCAGCTTGTTTATAGACAGGGGAACTGGGGGCTACACCTTC. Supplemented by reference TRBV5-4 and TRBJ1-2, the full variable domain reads ETGVTQSPTHLIKTRGQQVTLRCSSQSGHNTVSWYQQALGQGPQFIFQYYREEENGRGNFPPRFSGLQFPNYSSELNVNALELDDSALYLCASSLFIDRGTGGYTFGSGTRLTVV.

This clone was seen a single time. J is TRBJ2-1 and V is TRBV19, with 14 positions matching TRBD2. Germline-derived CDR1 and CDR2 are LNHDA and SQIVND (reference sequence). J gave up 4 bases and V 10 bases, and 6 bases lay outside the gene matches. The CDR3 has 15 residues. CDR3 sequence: CATRLAGGGYNEQFF. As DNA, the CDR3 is TGTGCCACCCGACTAGCGGGAGGGGGGTACAATGAGCAGTTCTTC.

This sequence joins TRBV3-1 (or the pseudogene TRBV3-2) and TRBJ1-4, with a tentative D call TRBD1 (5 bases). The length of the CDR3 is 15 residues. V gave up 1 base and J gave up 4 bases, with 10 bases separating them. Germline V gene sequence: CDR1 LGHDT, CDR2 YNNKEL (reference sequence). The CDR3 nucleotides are TGTGCCAGCAGCCAAGGGCGGGGGTTTAATGAAAAACTGTTTTTT. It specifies CASSQGRGFNEKLFF.

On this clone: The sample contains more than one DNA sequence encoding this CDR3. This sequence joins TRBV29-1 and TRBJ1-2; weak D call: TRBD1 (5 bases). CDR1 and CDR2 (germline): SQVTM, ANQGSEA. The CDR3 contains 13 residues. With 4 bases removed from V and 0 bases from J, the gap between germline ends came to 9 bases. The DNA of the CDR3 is TGCAGCGTTGGGGGCAGGGCTAACTATGGCTACACCTTC. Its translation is CSVGGRANYGYTF.

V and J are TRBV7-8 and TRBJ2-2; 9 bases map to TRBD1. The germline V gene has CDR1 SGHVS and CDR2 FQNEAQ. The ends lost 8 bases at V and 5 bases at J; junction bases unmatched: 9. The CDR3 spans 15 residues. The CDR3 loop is CASGHRGRQTGELFF. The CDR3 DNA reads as TGTGCCAGCGGACACAGGGGGCGTCAGACCGGGGAGCTGTTTTTT. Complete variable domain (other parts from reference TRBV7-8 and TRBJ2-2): GAGVSQSPRYKVAKRGQDVALRCDPISGHVSLFWYQQALGQGPEFLTYFQNEAQLDKSGLPSDRFFAERPEGSVSTLKIQRTQQEDSAVYLCASGHRGRQTGELFFGEGSRLTVL.

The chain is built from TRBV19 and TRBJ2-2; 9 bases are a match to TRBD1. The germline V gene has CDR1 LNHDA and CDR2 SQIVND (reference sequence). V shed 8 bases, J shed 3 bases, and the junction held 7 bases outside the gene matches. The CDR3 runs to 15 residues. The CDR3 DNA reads TGTGCCAGTGCTACGGGACAGGGCCACACCGGGGAGCTGTTTTTT. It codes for CASATGQGHTGELFF.

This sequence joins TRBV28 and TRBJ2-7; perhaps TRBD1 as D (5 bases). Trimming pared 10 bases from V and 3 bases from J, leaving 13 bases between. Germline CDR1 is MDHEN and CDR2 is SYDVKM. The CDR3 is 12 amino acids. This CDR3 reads CATTTENYEQYF. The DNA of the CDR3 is TGTGCCACGACGACAGAGAACTACGAGCAGTACTTC. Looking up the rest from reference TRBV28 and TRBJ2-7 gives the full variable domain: DVKVTQSSRYLVKRTGEKVFLECVQDMDHENMFWYRQDPGLGLRLIYFSYDVKMKEKGDIPEGYSVSREKKERFSLILESASTNQTSMYLCATTTENYEQYFGPGTRLTVT.

CDR3 in DNA: TGTGCCAGTAGTATCCCGGGGACAGGGACCTACGAGCAGTACTTC. Amino acids: CASSIPGTGTYEQYF. This sequence joins TRBV19 and TRBJ2-7; 9 bases map to TRBD1. Looked up from germline, CDR1 is LNHDA and CDR2 is SQIVND (reference sequence). CDR3 length equals 15 residues. Trimming took 3 bases from V and 2 from J; bases not matched to a gene: 5.

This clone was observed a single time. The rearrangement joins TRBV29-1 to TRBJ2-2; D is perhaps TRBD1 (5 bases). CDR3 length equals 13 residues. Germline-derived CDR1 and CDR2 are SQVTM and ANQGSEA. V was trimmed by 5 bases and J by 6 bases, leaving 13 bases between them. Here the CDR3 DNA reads TGCAGCGTTCCGGTGACAGACTCCGGGGAGCTGTTTTTT. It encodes CSVPVTDSGELFF.

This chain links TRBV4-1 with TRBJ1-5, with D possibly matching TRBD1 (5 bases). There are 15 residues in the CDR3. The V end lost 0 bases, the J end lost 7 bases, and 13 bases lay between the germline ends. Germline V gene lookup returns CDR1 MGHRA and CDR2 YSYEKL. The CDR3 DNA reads TGCGCCAGCAGCCAAGATCCCCCAGGGTACCAGCCCCAGCATTTT. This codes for CASSQDPPGYQPQHF.

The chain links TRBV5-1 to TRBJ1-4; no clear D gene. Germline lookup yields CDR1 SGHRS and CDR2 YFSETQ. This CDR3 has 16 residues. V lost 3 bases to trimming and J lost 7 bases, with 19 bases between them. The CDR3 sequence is CASSSVPGGATEKLFF. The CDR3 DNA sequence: TGCGCCAGCAGCTCGGTTCCGGGTGGAGCTACTGAAAAACTGTTTTTT.

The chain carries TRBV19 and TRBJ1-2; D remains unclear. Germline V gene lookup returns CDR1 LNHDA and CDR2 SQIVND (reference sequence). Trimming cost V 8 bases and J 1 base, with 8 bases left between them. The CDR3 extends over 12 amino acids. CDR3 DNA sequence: TGTGCCAGTTTCACGGGTAACTATGGCTACACCTTC. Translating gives CASFTGNYGYTF.

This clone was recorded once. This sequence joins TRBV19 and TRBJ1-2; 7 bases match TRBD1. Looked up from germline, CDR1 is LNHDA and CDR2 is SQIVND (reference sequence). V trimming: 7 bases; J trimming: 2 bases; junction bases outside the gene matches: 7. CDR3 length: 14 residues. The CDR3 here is CASTVTGPNYGYTF. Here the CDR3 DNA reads TGTGCCAGTACCGTGACAGGGCCCAACTATGGCTACACCTTC.

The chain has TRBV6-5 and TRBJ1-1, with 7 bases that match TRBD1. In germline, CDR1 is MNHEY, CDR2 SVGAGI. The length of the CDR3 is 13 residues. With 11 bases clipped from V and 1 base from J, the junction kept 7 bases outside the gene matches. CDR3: CAGKGQWNTEAFF. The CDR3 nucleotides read TGTGCCGGAAAGGGACAGTGGAACACTGAAGCTTTCTTT.

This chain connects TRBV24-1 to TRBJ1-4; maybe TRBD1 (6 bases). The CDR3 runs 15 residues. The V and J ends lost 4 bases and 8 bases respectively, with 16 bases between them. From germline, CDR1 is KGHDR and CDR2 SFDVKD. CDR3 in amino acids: CATSELAGDREKLFF. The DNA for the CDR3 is TGTGCCACCAGTGAGTTGGCAGGGGATCGGGAAAAACTGTTTTTT.

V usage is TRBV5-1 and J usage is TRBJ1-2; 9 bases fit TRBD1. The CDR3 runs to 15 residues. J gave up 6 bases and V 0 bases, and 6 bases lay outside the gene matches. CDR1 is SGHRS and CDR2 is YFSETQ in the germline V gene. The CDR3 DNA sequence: TGCGCCAGCAGCTTGGAGGGGACAGGGACGAATGGCTACACCTTC. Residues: CASSLEGTGTNGYTF.

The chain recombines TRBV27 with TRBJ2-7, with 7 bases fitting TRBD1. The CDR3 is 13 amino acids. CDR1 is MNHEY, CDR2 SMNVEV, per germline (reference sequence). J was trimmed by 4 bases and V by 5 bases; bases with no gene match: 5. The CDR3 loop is CASSPKQGYEQYF. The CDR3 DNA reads TGTGCCAGCAGTCCGAAACAGGGGTACGAGCAGTACTTC.

The CDR3 region has the DNA TGTGCCAGCAGCTTGGGGAGGACAGGCGATACGCAGTATTTT. It encodes CASSLGRTGDTQYF. This chain uses TRBV5-8 with TRBJ2-3; TRBD1 aligns across 7 bases. The V gene's germline CDR1 is SGHTS and CDR2 YDEGEE. V lost 0 bases and J lost 6; bases outside the gene matches: 4. This CDR3 has 14 residues.

DNA of the CDR3: TGTGCCAGCAGCCAAGATCCCGGAGATCAGCCCCAGCATTTT. Translating it yields CASSQDPGDQPQHF. The chain uses TRBV3-1 (or the pseudogene TRBV3-2) and TRBJ1-5; D ambiguous. V was shortened by 0 bases and J by 5 bases, with 8 bases between the two germline ends. Looked up from germline, CDR1 is LGHDT and CDR2 is YNNKEL (reference sequence). The CDR3 runs 14 residues.

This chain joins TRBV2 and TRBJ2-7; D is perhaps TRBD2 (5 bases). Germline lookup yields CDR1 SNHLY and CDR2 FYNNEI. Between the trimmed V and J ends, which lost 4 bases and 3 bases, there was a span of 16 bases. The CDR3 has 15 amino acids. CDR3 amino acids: CASSGTGGEIYEQYF. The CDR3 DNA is TGTGCCAGCAGTGGGACGGGTGGGGAGATCTACGAGCAGTACTTC.

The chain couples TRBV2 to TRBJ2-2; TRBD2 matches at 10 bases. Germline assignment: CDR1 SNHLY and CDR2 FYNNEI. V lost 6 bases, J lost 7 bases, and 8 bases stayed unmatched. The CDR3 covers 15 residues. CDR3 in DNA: TGTGCCAGCAGGAGTCTAGCGGGAGCTATCGGGGAGCTGTTTTTT. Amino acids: CASRSLAGAIGELFF.

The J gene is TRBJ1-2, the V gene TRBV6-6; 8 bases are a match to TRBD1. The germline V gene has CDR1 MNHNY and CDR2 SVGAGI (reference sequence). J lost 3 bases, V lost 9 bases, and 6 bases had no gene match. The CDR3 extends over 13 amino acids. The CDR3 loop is CASRTGRHYGYTF. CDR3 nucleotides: TGTGCCAGTCGGACAGGGAGGCACTATGGCTACACCTTC.